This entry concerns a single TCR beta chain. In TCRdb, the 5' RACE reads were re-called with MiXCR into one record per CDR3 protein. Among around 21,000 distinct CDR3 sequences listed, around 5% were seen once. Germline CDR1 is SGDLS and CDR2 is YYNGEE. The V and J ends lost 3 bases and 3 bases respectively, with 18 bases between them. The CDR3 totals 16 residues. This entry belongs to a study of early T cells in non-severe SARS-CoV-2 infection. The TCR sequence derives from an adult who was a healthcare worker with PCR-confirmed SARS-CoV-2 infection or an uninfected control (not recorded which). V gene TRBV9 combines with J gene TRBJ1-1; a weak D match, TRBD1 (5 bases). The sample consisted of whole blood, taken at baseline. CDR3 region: CASSAGPSRGDTEAFF. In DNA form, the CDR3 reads TGTGCCAGCAGCGCTGGCCCCTCCCGAGGGGACACTGAAGCTTTCTTT.